Shown below are 23 T cell receptor beta chains from a single sample sequenced in a study of shared clonotypes between healthy human individuals. Method: immunoSEQ multiplex PCR; TCRdb's copy keeps in-frame clones and lacks some. In the table there are approximately 500,000 clones, 60% to 80% of which are singletons. What was sequenced was PBMCs. These receptor sequences come from a woman aged 40-49 years in good health. Some clones in this sample may be carry-over from other donors' samples.

The V and J genes are TRBV30 and TRBJ1-1; no firm D call. Trimming removed 4 bases from V and 4 bases from J, with 10 bases in between. The V gene's germline CDR1 is GTSNPN and CDR2 SVGIG (reference sequence). This CDR3 is 12 amino acids long. The CDR3 DNA sequence: TGTGCCTGGACCGACGTTATCACTGAAGCTTTCTTT. Its translation: CAWTDVITEAFF.

The chain carries TRBV28 and TRBJ2-5; no firm D call. Trimming pared 6 bases from V and 4 bases from J, leaving 18 bases between. In germline, CDR1 is MDHEN, CDR2 SYDVKM. The CDR3 has 15 residues. CDR3 sequence reads: CASRGTTSVAETQYF. The CDR3 bases are TGTGCCAGCAGAGGAACCACGTCGGTTGCAGAGACCCAGTACTTC.

The chain couples TRBV19 to TRBJ2-1, with TRBD2 identical over 8 bases. Germline trimming cut 5 bases from V and 9 bases from J; bases unmatched to any gene: 6. Germline V lookup: CDR1 LNHDA, CDR2 SQIVND (reference sequence). The CDR3 has 13 amino acids. This CDR3 reads CASSPGGEGEQFF. For the CDR3, the DNA is TGTGCCAGTAGTCCCGGGGGGGAAGGTGAGCAGTTCTTC.

The chain combines TRBV19 with TRBJ2-2; D may be TRBD2 (6 bases). CDR1 and CDR2 from the germline V gene are LNHDA and SQIVND (reference sequence). Trimming shortened V by 2 bases and J by 7 bases, and 14 bases separated the two germline ends. This CDR3 contains 15 residues. The chain's CDR3 is CASSITGVSGGELFF. The CDR3 nucleotides are TGTGCCAGTAGTATAACGGGAGTATCAGGCGGGGAGCTGTTTTTT.

This clone was seen once. The V and J genes are TRBV29-1 and TRBJ1-2; maybe TRBD1 (6 bases). Trimming took 7 bases from V and 1 from J, leaving 10 bases between them. The CDR3 totals 12 residues. Per the germline V gene, CDR1 is SQVTM and CDR2 is ANQGSEA. Here the CDR3 reads CSERTVNYGYTF. In DNA form, the CDR3 reads TGCAGCGAGCGGACAGTTAACTATGGCTACACCTTC.

This clone was found a few times. The CDR3 region has the DNA TGTGCCAGCAGTACCGTGGGGGCGCCGGATGAAAAACTGTTTTTT. It encodes CASSTVGAPDEKLFF. V gene TRBV6-5 combines with J gene TRBJ1-4; D may be TRBD1 (6 bases). The CDR3 runs 15 residues. The germline gives CDR1 MNHEY, CDR2 SVGAGI. Trimming left V 5 bases short and J 6 bases short, with 16 bases between.

Details on this clone: This may arise from a read error, as a much more abundant clone is one base away. The chain has TRBV6-1 and TRBJ1-1; D is unresolved. This CDR3 has 14 residues. Germline CDR1 MNHNS, CDR2 SASEGT. The CDR3 protein is CAGSEHIKNTEAFF. CDR3 DNA sequence: TGTGCCGGCAGTGAACATATAAAGAACACTGAAGCTTTCTTT.

This clone came up many times. The chain joins TRBV4-1 to TRBJ2-7; 11 positions match TRBD2. The CDR3 runs 14 residues. The V gene end was trimmed by 4 bases and the J gene end by 4 bases; junction bases not matched to a gene: 3. Germline assignment: CDR1 MGHRA and CDR2 YSYEKL. CDR3 amino acids: CASSRGTSGYEQYF. CDR3 DNA: TGCGCCAGCAGCCGCGGGACTAGCGGTTACGAGCAGTACTTC.

This sequence joins TRBV29-1 and TRBJ2-1; 7 nucleotides match TRBD2. The trim removed 0 bases at V and 2 bases at J, leaving 4 bases unmatched. CDR1 and CDR2 (germline): SQVTM, ANQGSEA. The CDR3 is made up of 15 amino acids. CDR3 sequence reads: CSVEEGGSAYNEQFF. CDR3 sequence (DNA): TGCAGCGTTGAAGAGGGCGGGAGCGCCTACAATGAGCAGTTCTTC.

The CDR3 reads CASSPVSGPDGYTF. The CDR3 DNA reads as TGTGCCAGCTCACCTGTGTCAGGTCCGGATGGCTACACCTTC. The J gene is TRBJ1-2, the V gene TRBV18, with unresolved D. Germline V lookup: CDR1 KGHSH, CDR2 LQKENI. The CDR3 consists of 14 residues. Trimming removed 3 bases from V and 6 bases from J, with 14 bases in between. Based on the CDR3 plus reference TRBV18 and TRBJ1-2, the full variable domain is NAGVMQNPRHLVRRRGQEARLRCSPMKGHSHVYWYRQLPEEGLKFMVYLQKENIIDESGMPKERFSAEFPKEGPSILRIQQVVRGDSAAYFCASSPVSGPDGYTFGSGTRLTVV.

The chain recombines TRBV6-5 with TRBJ1-2, with a possible D match to TRBD1 (6 bases). The V end lost 6 bases, the J end lost 5 bases, and 19 bases lay between the germline ends. Germline CDR1 is MNHEY and CDR2 is SVGAGI. This CDR3 has 15 residues. The CDR3 reads CASSLSPGTTYGYTF. CDR3 nucleotide sequence: TGTGCCAGCAGCCTAAGTCCCGGGACAACTTATGGCTACACCTTC.

This clone was observed a single time. The chain employs TRBV7-2 and TRBJ2-1; 11 bases align to TRBD1. CDR1 SGHTA and CDR2 FQGNSA come from the germline V gene. J was trimmed by 6 bases and V by 6 bases; bases with no gene match: 7. The CDR3 contains 15 residues. CDR3 sequence reads: CASSPGQGGTNEQFF. CDR3 DNA: TGTGCCAGCAGTCCGGGACAGGGGGGGACCAATGAGCAGTTCTTC.

The chain links TRBV5-4 to TRBJ2-3; 7 bases line up with TRBD2. The CDR3 runs 15 residues. Germline trimming cut 5 bases from V and 2 bases from J; bases unmatched to any gene: 8. Germline V lookup: CDR1 SGHNT, CDR2 YYREEE (reference sequence). Here the CDR3 DNA reads TGTGCCAGCAGACACGGACTAGACTTCACAGATACGCAGTATTTT. Protein product: CASRHGLDFTDTQYF.

The chain couples TRBV7-9 to TRBJ1-3, with a weak D call TRBD1 (6 bases). The CDR3 contains 12 residues. Trimming removed 4 bases at V and 7 bases at J, with 8 bases between. CDR1 is SEHNR and CDR2 is FQNEAQ in the germline V gene (reference sequence). Written as DNA, the CDR3 is TGTGCCAGCAGCTCAGGGGAGAACACCATATATTTT. Its protein product is CASSSGENTIYF.

The chain has TRBV27 and TRBJ2-7; TRBD2 aligns across 10 bases. The germline V gene has CDR1 MNHEY and CDR2 SMNVEV (reference sequence). The CDR3 covers 15 residues. V trimming: 8 bases; J trimming: 2 bases; junction bases outside the gene matches: 9. The DNA for the CDR3 is TGTGCCAGCCGCCGGCAACTAGCGGGGACCTACGAGCAGTACTTC. Encoded protein: CASRRQLAGTYEQYF.

The V call is TRBV7-2, the J call TRBJ2-1; 12 nucleotides align to TRBD2. After removal of 1 base from V and 7 bases from J, the junction contained 5 bases not matched to a gene. Germline V gives CDR1 SGHTA, CDR2 FQGNSA. The CDR3 totals 16 residues. The CDR3 loop is CASSLGTSGIRNEQFF. In DNA, the CDR3 is TGTGCCAGCAGCTTAGGGACTAGCGGGATAAGGAATGAGCAGTTCTTC. Using reference TRBV7-2 and TRBJ2-1 for the parts outside the CDR3, the full variable domain is GAGVSQSPSNKVTEKGKDVELRCDPISGHTALYWYRQSLGQGLEFLIYFQGNSAPDKSGLPSDRFSAERTGGSVSTLTIQRTQQEDSAVYLCASSLGTSGIRNEQFFGPGTRLTVL.

In DNA form, the CDR3 reads TGTGCCTGGAGTGTACTGTGGACAGGGGGGCACTACGAGCAGTACTTC. This sequence encodes CAWSVLWTGGHYEQYF. The rearrangement uses TRBV30 and TRBJ2-7; 10 positions agree with TRBD1. CDR3 size: 16 residues. Germline values: CDR1 GTSNPN, CDR2 SVGIG (reference sequence). Trimming removed 0 bases from V and 3 bases from J; junction bases left unmatched: 8.

The chain uses TRBV14 and TRBJ2-1, with 8 bases fitting TRBD2. This CDR3 region has 13 residues. CDR1 and CDR2 (germline): SGHDN, FVKESK. With V trimmed by 4 bases and J by 6 bases, 2 bases remained unmatched. This CDR3 is CASSPGLANEQFF. CDR3 coding DNA: TGTGCCAGCAGCCCAGGACTAGCCAATGAGCAGTTCTTC.

This chain joins TRBV7-6 and TRBJ1-1, with no clear D. The V and J ends lost 7 bases and 7 bases respectively, with 16 bases between them. The CDR3 has 13 amino acids. In germline, CDR1 is SGHVS, CDR2 FNYEAQ. CDR3 DNA: TGTGCCAGCATCCTGGGTCCACAGAGTGAAGCTTTCTTT. Its translation: CASILGPQSEAFF.

This clone came up a few times. The gene calls are TRBV6-1 and TRBJ1-4; D perhaps matches TRBD1 (6 bases). The CDR3 totals 15 residues. Between the trimmed V and J ends, which lost 10 bases and 7 bases, there was a span of 22 bases. CDR1 is MNHNS, CDR2 SASEGT, per germline. The CDR3 protein is CATSRSGTRGEKLFF. In nucleotides, the CDR3 is TGTGCCACCAGCCGTTCCGGGACACGTGGTGAAAAACTGTTTTTT.

The chain links TRBV10-1 to TRBJ2-1; maybe TRBD2 (5 bases). V was clipped by 6 bases and J by 5 bases, with 20 bases between them. The CDR3 has 16 residues. Looked up from germline, CDR1 is WNHNN and CDR2 is SYGVQD (reference sequence). This chain's CDR3 is CASSGMALLDNNEQFF. For the CDR3, the DNA is TGCGCCAGCAGCGGGATGGCGTTACTCGATAACAATGAGCAGTTCTTC.

The chain is built from TRBV9 and TRBJ2-1; 9 nucleotides line up with TRBD2. Germline loops: CDR1 SGDLS, CDR2 YYNGEE. Unmatched junction bases numbered 16, after V lost 3 bases and J lost 6 bases. This CDR3 has 18 residues. The DNA of the CDR3 is TGTGCCAGCAGCGGAGAAGGGAGGGGGACTAGCAACCTCAATGAGCAGTTCTTC. Translated, it gives CASSGEGRGTSNLNEQFF.

V and J are TRBV27 and TRBJ1-4, with D perhaps matching TRBD1 (5 bases). This CDR3 is built from 15 residues. V was cut by 5 bases and J by 5 bases, with 15 bases left in between. Germline V lookup: CDR1 MNHEY, CDR2 SMNVEV (reference sequence). Here the CDR3 reads CASSPPGRTNEKLFF. The CDR3 DNA reads TGTGCCAGCAGTCCCCCGGGACGGACGAATGAAAAACTGTTTTTT.